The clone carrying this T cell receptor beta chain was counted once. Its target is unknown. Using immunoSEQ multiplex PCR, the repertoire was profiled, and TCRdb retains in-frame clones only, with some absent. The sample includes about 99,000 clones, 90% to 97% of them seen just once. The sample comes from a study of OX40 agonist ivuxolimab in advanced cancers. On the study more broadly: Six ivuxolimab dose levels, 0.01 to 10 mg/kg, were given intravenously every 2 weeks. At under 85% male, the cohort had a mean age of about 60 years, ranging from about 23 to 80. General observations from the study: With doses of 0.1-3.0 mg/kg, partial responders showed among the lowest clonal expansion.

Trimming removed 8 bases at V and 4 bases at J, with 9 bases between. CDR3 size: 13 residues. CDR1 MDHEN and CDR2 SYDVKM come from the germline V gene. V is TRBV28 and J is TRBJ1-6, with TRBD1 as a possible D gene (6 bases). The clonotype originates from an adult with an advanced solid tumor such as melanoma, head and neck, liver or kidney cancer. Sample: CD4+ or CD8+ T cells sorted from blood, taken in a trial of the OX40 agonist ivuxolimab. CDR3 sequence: CASWGRYNSPLHF. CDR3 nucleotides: TGTGCCAGCTGGGGGCGGTATAATTCACCCCTCCACTTT.